The rows below give T cell receptor beta chains drawn from one sample of a study of regulatory T cells in long-lasting Graves disease. TCRdb reanalysed the multiplex PCR reads using MiXCR and keeps one entry per CDR3 protein. Of 500,000 or so distinct CDR3 sequences in the sample, roughly 17% are singletons; the top ten hold more than 10%. The same specimen was also included in a second study, on T cells in Graves' hyperthyroidism and ophthalmopathy.

The input for sequencing was peripheral blood mononuclear cells (PBMCs), taken at new diagnosis, from a patient treated with antithyroid drugs. These receptors originate from a man aged 35-49 years with Graves disease. Both conserved end residues are part of each CDR3. Fields, in order: V gene, clone size, J gene, D gene, CDR3 DNA, CDR3 protein. D genes are given only for firm matches. Not every row has a clone size; where given, it reads once, few, many or a size class.

>TRBV16|.|TRBJ1-1|.
TGTGCCAGCAGCCAAGGAGGGGCTGAAGCTTTCTTT
CASSQGGAEAFF
>TRBV24-1|many|TRBJ2-1|.
TGTGCCACCAGTGCGCTAGCGCAGAACAATGAGCAGTTCTTC
CATSALAQNNEQFF
>TRBV28|many|TRBJ2-7|.
TGTGCCAGCAGTTTGGACGTCTCCTACGAGCAGTACTTC
CASSLDVSYEQYF
>TRBV5-1|.|TRBJ2-3|.
TGCGCCAGCAGCTTCCTACTGGGGGAAGGGGATACGCAGTATTTT
CASSFLLGEGDTQYF
>TRBV29-1|few|TRBJ2-7|TRBD1
TGCAGCGTCCTCCCGGACAGGGGTTACGAGCAGTACTTC
CSVLPDRGYEQYF
>TRBV6-5|few|TRBJ2-2|TRBD2
TGTGCCAGCAGTTACTCGGGACTAGCGGGAGCCGGGGAGCTGTTTTTT
CASSYSGLAGAGELFF
>TRBV2|many|TRBJ2-7|TRBD1
TGTGCCAGCAGACTTACAGGGGGCCCCTACGAGCAGTACTTC
CASRLTGGPYEQYF
>TRBV6-1|.|TRBJ1-5|TRBD1
TGTGCCAGCAGGCTCCGGGACAGGGGAAGAAGCAATCAGCCCCAGCATTTT
CASRLRDRGRSNQPQHF
>TRBV30|.|TRBJ1-5|.
TGTGCCGGCGACCAGGGGAACAATCAGCCCCAGCATTTT
CAGDQGNNQPQHF
>TRBV4-1|few|TRBJ2-7|TRBD2
TGCGCCAGCAGCCAATGGACTAGCGGGGCCTACGAGCAGTACTTC
CASSQWTSGAYEQYF
>TRBV5-1|.|TRBJ2-5|.
TGCGCCAGCAGGCTCAGGGGAGGGGAGACCCAGTACTTC
CASRLRGGETQYF
>TRBV20-1|.|TRBJ2-2|TRBD2
TGCAGTGCTAGTACTAGCGGGAGGGCCTCCCCCGGGGAGCTGTTTTTT
CSASTSGRASPGELFF
>TRBV28|few|TRBJ2-7|TRBD2
TGTGCCAGCAGACCCTCCGGGACTAGGAACGAGCAGTACTTC
CASRPSGTRNEQYF
>TRBV7-9|many|TRBJ2-2|.
TGTGCCAGCAGCTTAGTTGTGGCAGCGCGAGACACCGGGGAGCTGTTTTTT
CASSLVVAARDTGELFF
>TRBV20-1|many|TRBJ2-3|.
TGCAGTGAGGGGGGGGCTGCTAGCACAGATACGCAGTATTTT
CSEGGAASTDTQYF
>TRBV6-1|.|TRBJ1-5|.
TGTGCCAGCAGTGAAGCAATAGGGCAGCCCCAGCATTTT
CASSEAIGQPQHF
>TRBV10-1|few|TRBJ2-1|.
TGCGCCAGCAGTTATCTAAGCCCCGGTGATGAGCAGTTCTTC
CASSYLSPGDEQFF
>TRBV18|.|TRBJ2-2|.
TGTGCCAGCTCACCTACGGCAGGGGCAACCGGGGAGCTGTTTTTT
CASSPTAGATGELFF
>TRBV20-1|few|TRBJ2-1|.
TGCAGTGCTAGAGTACTAGCAGCGGAGGGCAATGAGCAGTTCTTC
CSARVLAAEGNEQFF
>TRBV30|many|TRBJ2-1|.
TGTGCCTTCGGGCGGTCGAATGAGCAGTTCTTC
CAFGRSNEQFF
>TRBV5-4|many|TRBJ2-3|.
TGTGCCAGCAGCTTGGCTAGTCAGGGAACAGATACGCAGTATTTT
CASSLASQGTDTQYF
>TRBV10-3|.|TRBJ2-2|.
TGTGCCATCAGTGCTACAGGGACCGGGGAGCTGTTTTTT
CAISATGTGELFF
>TRBV4-2|.|TRBJ1-3|TRBD1
TGTGCCAGCAGCCCCTCTCCAGGGGGCGGCGGAAACACCATATATTTT
CASSPSPGGGGNTIYF
>TRBV12-3/TRBV12-4|many|TRBJ2-1|.
TGTGCCAGCACCCCCGGAGGGTCAGCCTCCTACAATGAGCAGTTCTTC
CASTPGGSASYNEQFF
>TRBV7-3|few|TRBJ2-1|.
TGTGCCAGCAGCTCCGAGGACCTAATCAATGAGCAGTTCTTC
CASSSEDLINEQFF
>TRBV28|many|TRBJ2-1|TRBD2
TGTGCCAGCAGTGCCCCTGGCGGGAGGGTTAATGAGCAGTTCTTC
CASSAPGGRVNEQFF
>TRBV20-1|few|TRBJ2-7|.
TGCAGTGCTAGATACAGAACAAGCTCCTACGAGCAGTACTTC
CSARYRTSSYEQYF
>TRBV20-1|many|TRBJ2-7|TRBD1
TGCAGTGCAACAAATCTCGCCGGGACAGGGGATCCCTACGAGCAGTACTTC
CSATNLAGTGDPYEQYF
>TRBV4-1|.|TRBJ2-3|.
TGCGCCAGCAGCCAAGAGAGGGCCCAGCCCTATACGCAGTATTTT
CASSQERAQPYTQYF
>TRBV28|.|TRBJ1-1|TRBD1
TGTGCCAGCAGTCCCTGGACAGGGGCCACTGAAGCTTTCTTT
CASSPWTGATEAFF
>TRBV5-1|many|TRBJ2-1|TRBD1
TGCGCCAGCAGCTTGGTGGTGACAGGGGTTGAGCAGTTCTTC
CASSLVVTGVEQFF
>TRBV12-3/TRBV12-4|.|TRBJ2-3|TRBD2
TGTGCCAGCAGTCGACGTAGCGGGAAAAGCACAGATACGCAGTATTTT
CASSRRSGKSTDTQYF
>TRBV5-1|many|TRBJ2-2|TRBD2
TGCGCCAGCAGCTTGGTGGGGACTAGCATCGGGGAGCTGTTTTTT
CASSLVGTSIGELFF